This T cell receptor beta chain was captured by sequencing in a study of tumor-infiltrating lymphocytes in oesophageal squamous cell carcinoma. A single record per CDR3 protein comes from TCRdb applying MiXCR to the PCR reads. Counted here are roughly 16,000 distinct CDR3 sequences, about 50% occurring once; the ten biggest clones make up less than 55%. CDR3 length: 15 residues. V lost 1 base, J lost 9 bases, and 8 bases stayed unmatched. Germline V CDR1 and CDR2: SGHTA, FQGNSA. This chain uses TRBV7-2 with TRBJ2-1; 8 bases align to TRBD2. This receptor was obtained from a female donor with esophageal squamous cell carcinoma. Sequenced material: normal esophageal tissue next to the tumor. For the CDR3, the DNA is TGTGCCAGCAGCTTAGGGGGTTCGGGGGGGGTTGAGCAGTTCTTC. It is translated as CASSLGGSGGVEQFF. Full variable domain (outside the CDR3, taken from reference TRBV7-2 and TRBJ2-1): GAGVSQSPSNKVTEKGKDVELRCDPISGHTALYWYRQSLGQGLEFLIYFQGNSAPDKSGLPSDRFSAERTGGSVSTLTIQRTQQEDSAVYLCASSLGGSGGVEQFFGPGTRLTVL.